This T cell receptor (beta chain) is from a study of blood T cells in healthy people across ages. Study-wide points: Investigators viewed diversity estimates from one million T cells as underestimates, the study reported. In older individuals, TCR beta diversity per million T cells was lower, falling roughly linearly with age.

Regarding this clonotype: Its antigen is as yet unknown.

Per germline, CDR1 MNHNY and CDR2 SVGAGI (reference sequence). Trimming took 2 bases from V and 8 from J; bases not matched to a gene: 6. The CDR3 extends over 14 amino acids. A second roughly 6 to 12 cycle PCR used barcoded and J-beta primers. TCRdb itself ran the 5' RACE reads through MiXCR, one entry per CDR3 protein. The sample has some 1.5 million distinct CDR3 sequences; approximately 43% are singletons. This sequence joins TRBV6-6 and TRBJ1-2; 9 nucleotides match TRBD1. Sequencing used blood. The receptor was isolated from a woman aged 18-29 years in good health. CDR3 DNA sequence: TGTGCCAGCAGTTACAAGGACAGGGGCGGCGGCTACACCTTC. Translated: CASSYKDRGGGYTF.